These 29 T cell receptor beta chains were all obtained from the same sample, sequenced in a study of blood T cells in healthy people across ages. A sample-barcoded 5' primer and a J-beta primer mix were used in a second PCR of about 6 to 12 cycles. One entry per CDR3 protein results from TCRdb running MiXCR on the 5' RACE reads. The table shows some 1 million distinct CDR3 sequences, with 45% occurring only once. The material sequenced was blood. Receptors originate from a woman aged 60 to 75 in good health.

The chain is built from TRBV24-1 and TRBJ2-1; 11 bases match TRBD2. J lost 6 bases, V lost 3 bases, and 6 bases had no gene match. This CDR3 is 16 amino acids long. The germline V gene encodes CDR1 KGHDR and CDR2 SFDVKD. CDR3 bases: TGTGCCACCAGTGATCTAGCGGGAGGAAGGGCCAATGAGCAGTTCTTC. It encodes CATSDLAGGRANEQFF.

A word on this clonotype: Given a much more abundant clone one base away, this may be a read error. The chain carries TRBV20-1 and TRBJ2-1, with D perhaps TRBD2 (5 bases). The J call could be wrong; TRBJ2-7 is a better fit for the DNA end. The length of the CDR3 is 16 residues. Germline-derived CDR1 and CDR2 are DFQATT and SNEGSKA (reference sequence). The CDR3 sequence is CSARDHGKTPDNEQYF. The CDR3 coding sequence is TGCAGTGCTAGAGATCACGGGAAGACCCCTGACAATGAGCAGTACTTC.

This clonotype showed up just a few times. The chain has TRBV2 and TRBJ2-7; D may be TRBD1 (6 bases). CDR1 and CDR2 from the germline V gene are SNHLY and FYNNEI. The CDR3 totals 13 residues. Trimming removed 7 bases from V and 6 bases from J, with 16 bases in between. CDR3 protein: CASTRTEVGEQYF. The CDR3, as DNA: TGTGCCAGCACCCGGACAGAAGTGGGCGAGCAGTACTTC.

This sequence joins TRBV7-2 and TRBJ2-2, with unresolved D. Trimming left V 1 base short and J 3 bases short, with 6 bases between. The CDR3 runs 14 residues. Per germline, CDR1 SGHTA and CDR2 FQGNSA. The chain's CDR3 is CASSLDFHTGELFF. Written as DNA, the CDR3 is TGTGCCAGCAGCTTAGACTTCCACACCGGGGAGCTGTTTTTT.

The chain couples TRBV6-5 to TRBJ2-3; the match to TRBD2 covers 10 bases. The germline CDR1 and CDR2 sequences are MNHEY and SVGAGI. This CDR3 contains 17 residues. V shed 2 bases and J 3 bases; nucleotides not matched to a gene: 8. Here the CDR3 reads CASSYTGALAGTDTQYF. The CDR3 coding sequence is TGTGCCAGCAGTTACACCGGGGCACTAGCGGGAACAGATACGCAGTATTTT.

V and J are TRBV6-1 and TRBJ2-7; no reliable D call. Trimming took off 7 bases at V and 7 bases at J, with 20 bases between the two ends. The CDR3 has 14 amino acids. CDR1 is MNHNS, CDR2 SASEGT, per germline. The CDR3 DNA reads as TGTGCCAGCAAAAGAAGCCCAAACTTGAGGGAGCAGTACTTC. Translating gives CASKRSPNLREQYF.

The CDR3 region is CSVGVRENWRDYEQYF. In nucleotides, the CDR3 is TGCAGCGTCGGCGTAAGGGAAAATTGGCGGGACTACGAGCAGTACTTC. The V call is TRBV29-1, the J call TRBJ2-7; D perhaps matches TRBD2 (6 bases). Per germline, CDR1 SQVTM and CDR2 ANQGSEA. Trimming removed 6 bases at V and 3 bases at J, with 24 bases between. This CDR3 comprises 16 residues.

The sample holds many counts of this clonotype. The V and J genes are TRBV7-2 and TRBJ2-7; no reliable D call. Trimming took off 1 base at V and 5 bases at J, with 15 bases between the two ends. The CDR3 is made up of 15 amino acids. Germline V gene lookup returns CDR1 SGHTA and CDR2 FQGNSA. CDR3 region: CASSLVRKGSDEQYF. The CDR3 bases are TGTGCCAGCAGCTTAGTTAGGAAGGGTTCGGACGAGCAGTACTTC.

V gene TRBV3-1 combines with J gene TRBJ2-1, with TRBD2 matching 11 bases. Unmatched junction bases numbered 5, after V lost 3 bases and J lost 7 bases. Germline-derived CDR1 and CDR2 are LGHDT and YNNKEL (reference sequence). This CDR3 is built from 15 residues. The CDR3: CASSQGTSGQNEQFF. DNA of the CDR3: TGTGCCAGCAGCCAGGGGACTAGCGGTCAGAATGAGCAGTTCTTC.

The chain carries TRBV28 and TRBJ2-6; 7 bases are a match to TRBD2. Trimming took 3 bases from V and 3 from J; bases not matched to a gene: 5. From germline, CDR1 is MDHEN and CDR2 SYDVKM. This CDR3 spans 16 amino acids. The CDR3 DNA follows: TGTGCCAGCAGTTTCGGGGGGAACTTTGGGGCCAACGTCCTGACTTTC. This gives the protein CASSFGGNFGANVLTF.

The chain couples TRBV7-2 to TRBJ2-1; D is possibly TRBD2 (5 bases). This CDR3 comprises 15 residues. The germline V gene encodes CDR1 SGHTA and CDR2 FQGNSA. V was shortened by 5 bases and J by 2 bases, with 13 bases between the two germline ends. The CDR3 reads CASSLSVGTYNEQFF. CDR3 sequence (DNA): TGTGCCAGCAGCCTTAGCGTCGGGACCTACAATGAGCAGTTCTTC.

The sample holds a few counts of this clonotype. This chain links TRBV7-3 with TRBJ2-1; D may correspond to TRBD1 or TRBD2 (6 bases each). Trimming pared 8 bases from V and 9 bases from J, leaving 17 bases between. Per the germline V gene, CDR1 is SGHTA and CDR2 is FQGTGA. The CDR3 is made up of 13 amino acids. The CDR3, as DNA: TGTGCCAGCGGGCTACGAGAGGGGGGTGAGCAGTTCTTC. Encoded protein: CASGLREGGEQFF. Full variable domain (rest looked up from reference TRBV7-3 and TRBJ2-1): GAGVSQTPSNKVTEKGKYVELRCDPISGHTALYWYRQSLGQGPEFLIYFQGTGAADDSGLPNDRFFAVRPEGSVSTLKIQRTERGDSAVYLCASGLREGGEQFFGPGTRLTVL.

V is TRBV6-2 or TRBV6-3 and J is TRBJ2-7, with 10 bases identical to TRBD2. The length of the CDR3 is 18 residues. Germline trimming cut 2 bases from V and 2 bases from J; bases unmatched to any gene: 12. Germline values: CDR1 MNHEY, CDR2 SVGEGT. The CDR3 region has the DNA TGTGCCAGCAGTTACCCCATCAATACAGCGGGAGGGCCCTACGAGCAGTACTTC. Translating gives CASSYPINTAGGPYEQYF.

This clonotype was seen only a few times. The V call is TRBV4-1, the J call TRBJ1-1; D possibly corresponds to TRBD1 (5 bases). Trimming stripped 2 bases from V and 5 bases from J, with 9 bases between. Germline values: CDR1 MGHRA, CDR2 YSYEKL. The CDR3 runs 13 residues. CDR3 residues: CASSQQGTTEAFF. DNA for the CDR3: TGCGCCAGCAGCCAACAGGGTACGACTGAAGCTTTCTTT.

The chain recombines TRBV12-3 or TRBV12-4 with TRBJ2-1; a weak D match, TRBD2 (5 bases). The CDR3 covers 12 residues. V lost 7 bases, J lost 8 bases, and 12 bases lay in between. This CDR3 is CASTTRPYEQFF. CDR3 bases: TGTGCCAGCACTACTAGGCCCTATGAGCAGTTCTTC.

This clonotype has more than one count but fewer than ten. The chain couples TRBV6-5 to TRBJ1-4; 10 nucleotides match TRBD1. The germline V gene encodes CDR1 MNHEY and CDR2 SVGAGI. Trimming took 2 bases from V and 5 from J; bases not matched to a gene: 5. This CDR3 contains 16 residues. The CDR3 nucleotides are TGTGCCAGCAGTTACAGTGACAGGGGGCGAAATGAAAAACTGTTTTTT. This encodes CASSYSDRGRNEKLFF.

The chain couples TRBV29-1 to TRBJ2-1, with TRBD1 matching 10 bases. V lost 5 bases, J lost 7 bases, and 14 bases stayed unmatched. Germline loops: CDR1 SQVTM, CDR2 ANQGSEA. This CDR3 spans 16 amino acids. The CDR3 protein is CSVPFSTGGASNEQFF. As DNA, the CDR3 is TGCAGCGTTCCCTTCTCGACAGGGGGCGCGAGTAATGAGCAGTTCTTC.

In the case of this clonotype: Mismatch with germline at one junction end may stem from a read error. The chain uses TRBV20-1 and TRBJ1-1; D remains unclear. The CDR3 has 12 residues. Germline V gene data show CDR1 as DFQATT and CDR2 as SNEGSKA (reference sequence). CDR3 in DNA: TGCAGTGCTAGGGAGGTGAGCACTGAAGTTTTCTTT. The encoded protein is CSAREVSTEVFF.

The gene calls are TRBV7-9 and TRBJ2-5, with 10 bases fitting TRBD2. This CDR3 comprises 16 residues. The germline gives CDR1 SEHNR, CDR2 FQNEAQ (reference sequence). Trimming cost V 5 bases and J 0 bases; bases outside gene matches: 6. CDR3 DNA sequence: TGTGCCAGCAGCACGCTAGCGGGAGCGTACCAAGAGACCCAGTACTTC. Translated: CASSTLAGAYQETQYF. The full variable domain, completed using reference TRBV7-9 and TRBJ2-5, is DTGVSQNPRHKITKRGQNVTFRCDPISEHNRLYWYRQTLGQGPEFLTYFQNEAQLEKSRLLSDRFSAERPKGSFSTLEIQRTEQGDSAMYLCASSTLAGAYQETQYFGPGTRLLVL.

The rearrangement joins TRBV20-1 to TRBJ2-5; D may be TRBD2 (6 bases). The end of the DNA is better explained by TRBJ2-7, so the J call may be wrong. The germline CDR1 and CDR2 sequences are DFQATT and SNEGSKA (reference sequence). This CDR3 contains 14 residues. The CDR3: CSASRLGDSFEQYF. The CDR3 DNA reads TGCAGTGCTAGCAGACTAGGAGATTCTTTCGAGCAGTACTTC.

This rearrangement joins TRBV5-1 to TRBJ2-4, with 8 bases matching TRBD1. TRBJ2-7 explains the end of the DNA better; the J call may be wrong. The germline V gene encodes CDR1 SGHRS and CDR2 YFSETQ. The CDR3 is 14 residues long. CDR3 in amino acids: CASRHGQGTYEQYF. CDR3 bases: TGCGCCAGCAGACATGGACAGGGAACCTACGAGCAGTACTTC.

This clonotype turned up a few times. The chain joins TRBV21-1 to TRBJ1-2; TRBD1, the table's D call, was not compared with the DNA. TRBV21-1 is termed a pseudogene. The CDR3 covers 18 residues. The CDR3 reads CASSKVSATVRDSYGYTF. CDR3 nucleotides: TGTGCCAGCAGCAAAGTTTCGGCGACGGTACGTGACAGCTATGGCTACACCTTC.

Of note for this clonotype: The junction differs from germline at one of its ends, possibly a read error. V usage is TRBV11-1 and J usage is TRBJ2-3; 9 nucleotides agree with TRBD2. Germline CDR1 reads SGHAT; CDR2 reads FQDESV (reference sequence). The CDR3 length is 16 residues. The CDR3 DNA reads TGTGCCAGTAGCTTTTTAGCGGGAGCGTACGCAGATACGCAGTATTTT. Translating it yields CASSFLAGAYADTQYF.

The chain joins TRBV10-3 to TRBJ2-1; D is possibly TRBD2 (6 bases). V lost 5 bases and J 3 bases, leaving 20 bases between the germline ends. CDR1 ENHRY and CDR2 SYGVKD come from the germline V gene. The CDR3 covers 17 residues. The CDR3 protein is CAISNGLAGGNYNEQFF. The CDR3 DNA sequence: TGTGCCATCAGTAACGGCTTGGCTGGCGGGAACTACAATGAGCAGTTCTTC.

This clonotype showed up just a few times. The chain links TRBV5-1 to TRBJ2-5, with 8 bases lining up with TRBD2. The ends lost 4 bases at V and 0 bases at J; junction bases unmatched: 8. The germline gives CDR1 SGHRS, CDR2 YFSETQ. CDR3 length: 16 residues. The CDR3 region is CASSAGLAAYQETQYF. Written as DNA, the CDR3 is TGCGCCAGCAGCGCTGGACTAGCAGCGTACCAAGAGACCCAGTACTTC.

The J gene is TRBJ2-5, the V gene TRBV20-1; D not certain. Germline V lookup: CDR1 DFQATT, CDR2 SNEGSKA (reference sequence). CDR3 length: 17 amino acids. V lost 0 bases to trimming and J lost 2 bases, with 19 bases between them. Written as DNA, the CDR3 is TGCAGTGCTAGAGACCCTATTCAAGGCCCCCGTCAAGAGACCCAGTACTTC. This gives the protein CSARDPIQGPRQETQYF.

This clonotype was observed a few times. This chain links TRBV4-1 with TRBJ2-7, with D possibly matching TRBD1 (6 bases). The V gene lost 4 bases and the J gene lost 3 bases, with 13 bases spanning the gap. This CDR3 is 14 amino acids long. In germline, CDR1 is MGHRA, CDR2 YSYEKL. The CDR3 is CASSPGAANYEQYF. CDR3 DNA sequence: TGCGCCAGCAGCCCAGGGGCCGCAAACTACGAGCAGTACTTC.

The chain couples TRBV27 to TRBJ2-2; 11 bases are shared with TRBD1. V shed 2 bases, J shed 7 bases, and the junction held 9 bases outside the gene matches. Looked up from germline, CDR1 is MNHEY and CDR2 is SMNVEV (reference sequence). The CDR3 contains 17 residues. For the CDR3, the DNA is TGTGCCAGCAGTTTAACCGGGACAGGGGGTTATTTCGGGGAGCTGTTTTTT. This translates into CASSLTGTGGYFGELFF.

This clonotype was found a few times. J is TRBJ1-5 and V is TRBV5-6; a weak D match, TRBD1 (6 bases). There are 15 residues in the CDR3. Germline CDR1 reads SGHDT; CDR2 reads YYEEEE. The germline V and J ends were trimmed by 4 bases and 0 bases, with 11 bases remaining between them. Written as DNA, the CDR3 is TGTGCCAGCAGCCCGGGGACATCTAGCAATCAGCCCCAGCATTTT. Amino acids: CASSPGTSSNQPQHF.